This T cell receptor (beta chain) was documented in a study of blood T cell repertoires in COVID-19. Assay used: immunoSEQ multiplex PCR; TCRdb lists only in-frame clones, some missing. The sample has around 330,000 clones, approximately 91% seen once. CDR1 MNHEY and CDR2 SMNVEV come from the germline V gene (reference sequence). The CDR3 length is 17 residues. Trimming removed 4 bases at V and 0 bases at J, with 15 bases between. The V call is TRBV27, the J call TRBJ2-2; D may be TRBD1 (5 bases). The sequenced sample consisted of PBMCs or T cells enriched from blood (not recorded which). The origin of this receptor is a woman aged 40 to 50 who had recovered from COVID-19. The chain's CDR3 is CASSYLRAASNTGELFF. The DNA for the CDR3 is TGTGCCAGCAGTTATCTCAGGGCCGCTTCGAACACCGGGGAGCTGTTTTTT.